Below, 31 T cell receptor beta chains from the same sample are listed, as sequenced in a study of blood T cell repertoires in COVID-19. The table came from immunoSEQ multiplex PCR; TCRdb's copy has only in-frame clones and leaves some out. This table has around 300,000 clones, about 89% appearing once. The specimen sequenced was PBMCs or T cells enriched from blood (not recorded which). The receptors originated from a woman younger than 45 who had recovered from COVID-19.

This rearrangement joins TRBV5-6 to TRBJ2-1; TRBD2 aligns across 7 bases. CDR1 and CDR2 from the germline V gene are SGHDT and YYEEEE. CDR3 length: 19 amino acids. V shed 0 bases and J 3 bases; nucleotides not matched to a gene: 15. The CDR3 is CASSLGLAGPSLFYNEQFF. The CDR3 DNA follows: TGTGCCAGCAGCTTGGGACTAGCCGGACCCTCTCTATTCTACAATGAGCAGTTCTTC.

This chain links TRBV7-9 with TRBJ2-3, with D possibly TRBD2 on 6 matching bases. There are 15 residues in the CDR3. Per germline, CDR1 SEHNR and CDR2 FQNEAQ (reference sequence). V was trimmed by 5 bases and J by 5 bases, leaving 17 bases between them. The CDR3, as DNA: TGTGCCAGCAGCCTCCGGTACCCGGAGGGAGATACGCAGTATTTT. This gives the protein CASSLRYPEGDTQYF.

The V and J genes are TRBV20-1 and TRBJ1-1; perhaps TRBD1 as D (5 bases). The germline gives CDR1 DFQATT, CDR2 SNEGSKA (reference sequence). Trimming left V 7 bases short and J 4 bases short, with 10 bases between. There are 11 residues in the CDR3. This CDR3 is CSVRQGTEAFF. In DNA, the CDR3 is TGCAGTGTGAGGCAGGGCACTGAAGCTTTCTTT.

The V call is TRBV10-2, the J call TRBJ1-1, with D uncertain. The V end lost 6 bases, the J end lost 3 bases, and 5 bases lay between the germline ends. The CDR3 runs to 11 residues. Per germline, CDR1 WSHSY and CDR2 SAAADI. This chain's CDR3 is CASSIDTEAFF. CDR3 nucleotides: TGCGCCAGCAGCATAGACACTGAAGCTTTCTTT.

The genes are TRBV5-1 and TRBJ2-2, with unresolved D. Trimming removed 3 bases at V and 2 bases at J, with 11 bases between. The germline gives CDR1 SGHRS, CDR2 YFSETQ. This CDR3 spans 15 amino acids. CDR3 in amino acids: CASSWAPANTGELFF. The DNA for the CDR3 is TGCGCCAGCAGCTGGGCCCCTGCCAACACCGGGGAGCTGTTTTTT.

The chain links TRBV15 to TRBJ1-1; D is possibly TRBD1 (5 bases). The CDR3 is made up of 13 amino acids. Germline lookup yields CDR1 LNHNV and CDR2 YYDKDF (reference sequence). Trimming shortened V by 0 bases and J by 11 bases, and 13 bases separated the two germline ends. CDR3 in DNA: TGTGCCACCAGCAGAGATCGGGGGTGGCGGGCTTTCTTT. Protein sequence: CATSRDRGWRAFF.

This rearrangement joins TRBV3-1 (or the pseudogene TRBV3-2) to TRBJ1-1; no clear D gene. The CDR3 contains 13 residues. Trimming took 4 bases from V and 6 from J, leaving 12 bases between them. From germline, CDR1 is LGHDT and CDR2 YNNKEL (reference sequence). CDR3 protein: CASSPGGSAEAFF. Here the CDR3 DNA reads TGTGCCAGCAGCCCAGGAGGCTCCGCTGAAGCTTTCTTT.

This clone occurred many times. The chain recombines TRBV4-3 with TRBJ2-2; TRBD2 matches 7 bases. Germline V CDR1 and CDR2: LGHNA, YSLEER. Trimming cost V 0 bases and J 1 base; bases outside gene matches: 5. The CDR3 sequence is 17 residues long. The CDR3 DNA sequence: TGCGCCAGCAGCCAAGAGTTACTAGCGCTGAACACCGGGGAGCTGTTTTTT. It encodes CASSQELLALNTGELFF.

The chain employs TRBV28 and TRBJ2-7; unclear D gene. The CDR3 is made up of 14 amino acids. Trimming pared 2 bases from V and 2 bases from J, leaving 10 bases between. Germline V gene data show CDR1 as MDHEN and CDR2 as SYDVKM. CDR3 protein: CASSLVRKAYEQYF. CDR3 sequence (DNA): TGTGCCAGCAGTTTAGTCAGGAAGGCCTACGAGCAGTACTTC.

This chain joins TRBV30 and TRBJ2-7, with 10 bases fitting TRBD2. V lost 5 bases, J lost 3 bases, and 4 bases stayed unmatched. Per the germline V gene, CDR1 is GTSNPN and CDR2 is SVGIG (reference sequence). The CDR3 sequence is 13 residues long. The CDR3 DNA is TGTGCCTGGGCCCTAGCGGGGGTCTACGAGCAGTACTTC. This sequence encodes CAWALAGVYEQYF.

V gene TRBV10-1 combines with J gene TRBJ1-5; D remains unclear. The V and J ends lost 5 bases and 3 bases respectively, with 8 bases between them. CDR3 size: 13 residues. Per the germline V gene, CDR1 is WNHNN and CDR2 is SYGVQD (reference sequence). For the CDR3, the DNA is TGCGCCAGCAGTCCGGGATTCAATCAGCCCCAGCATTTT. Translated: CASSPGFNQPQHF.

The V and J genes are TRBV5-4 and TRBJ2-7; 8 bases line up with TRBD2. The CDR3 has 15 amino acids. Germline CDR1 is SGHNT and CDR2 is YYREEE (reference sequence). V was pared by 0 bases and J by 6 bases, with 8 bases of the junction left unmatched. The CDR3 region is CASSLGGLEVLEQYF. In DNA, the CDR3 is TGTGCCAGCAGCTTGGGGGGACTAGAGGTCCTCGAGCAGTACTTC.

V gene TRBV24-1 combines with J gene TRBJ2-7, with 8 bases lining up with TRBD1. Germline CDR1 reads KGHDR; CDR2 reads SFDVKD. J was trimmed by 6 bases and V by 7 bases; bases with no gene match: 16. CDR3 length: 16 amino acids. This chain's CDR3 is CATRSEPGGERFEQYF. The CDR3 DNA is TGTGCCACCAGATCCGAACCAGGGGGCGAGAGGTTCGAGCAGTACTTC.

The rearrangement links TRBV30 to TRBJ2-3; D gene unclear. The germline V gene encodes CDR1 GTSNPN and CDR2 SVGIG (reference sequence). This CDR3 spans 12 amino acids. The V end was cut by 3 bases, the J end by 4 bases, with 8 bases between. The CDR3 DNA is TGTGCCTGGAGCCCTAACCCAGATACGCAGTATTTT. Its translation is CAWSPNPDTQYF. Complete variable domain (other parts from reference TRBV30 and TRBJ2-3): SQTIHQWPATLVQPVGSPLSLECTVEGTSNPNLYWYRQAAGRGLQLLFYSVGIGQISSEVPQNLSASRPQDRQFILSSKKLLLSDSGFYLCAWSPNPDTQYFGPGTRLTVL.

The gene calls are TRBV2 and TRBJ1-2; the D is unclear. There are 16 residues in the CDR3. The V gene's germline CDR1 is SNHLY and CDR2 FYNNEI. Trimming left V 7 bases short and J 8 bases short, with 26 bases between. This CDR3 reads CASIGLPAGDSKGYTF. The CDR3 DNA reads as TGTGCCAGCATAGGTTTGCCCGCCGGTGACTCCAAGGGCTACACCTTC.

The CDR3 reads CAWIGGPNTEAFF. In DNA, the CDR3 is TGTGCCTGGATTGGTGGGCCAAACACTGAAGCTTTCTTT. The chain has TRBV30 and TRBJ1-1; D unresolved. Germline V gives CDR1 GTSNPN, CDR2 SVGIG (reference sequence). V dropped 4 bases and J dropped 2 bases, with 11 bases sitting between them. This CDR3 region has 13 residues.

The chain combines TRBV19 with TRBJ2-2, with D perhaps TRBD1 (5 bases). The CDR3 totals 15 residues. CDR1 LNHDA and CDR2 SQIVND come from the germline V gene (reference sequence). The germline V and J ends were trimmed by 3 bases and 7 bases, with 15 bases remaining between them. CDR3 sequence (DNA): TGTGCCAGTAGTATTACGACAGCACTGGTCGGGGAGCTGTTTTTT. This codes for CASSITTALVGELFF. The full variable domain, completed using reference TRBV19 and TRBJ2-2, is DGGITQSPKYLFRKEGQNVTLSCEQNLNHDAMYWYRQDPGQGLRLIYYSQIVNDFQKGDIAEGYSVSREKKESFPLTVTSAQKNPTAFYLCASSITTALVGELFFGEGSRLTVL.

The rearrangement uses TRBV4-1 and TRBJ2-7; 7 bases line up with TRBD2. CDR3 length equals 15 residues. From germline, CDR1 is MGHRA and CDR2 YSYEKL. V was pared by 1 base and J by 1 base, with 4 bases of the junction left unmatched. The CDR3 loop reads CASSQGALASYEQYF. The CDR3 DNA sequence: TGCGCCAGCAGCCAAGGAGCACTAGCGTCCTACGAGCAGTACTTC.

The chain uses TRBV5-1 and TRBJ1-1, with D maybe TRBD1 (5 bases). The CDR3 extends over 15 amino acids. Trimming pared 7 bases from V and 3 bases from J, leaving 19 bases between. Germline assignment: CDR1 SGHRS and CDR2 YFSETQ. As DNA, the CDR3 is TGCGCCAGCGGGCTCAGGACGGGGGTCGACACTGAAGCTTTCTTT. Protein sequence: CASGLRTGVDTEAFF.

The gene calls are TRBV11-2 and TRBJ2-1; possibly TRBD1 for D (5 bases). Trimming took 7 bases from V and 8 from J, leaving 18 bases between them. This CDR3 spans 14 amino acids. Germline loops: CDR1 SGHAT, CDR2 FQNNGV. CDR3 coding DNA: TGTGCCAGCACCGGACGTCAGGGAACTCATGAGCAGTTCTTC. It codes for CASTGRQGTHEQFF.

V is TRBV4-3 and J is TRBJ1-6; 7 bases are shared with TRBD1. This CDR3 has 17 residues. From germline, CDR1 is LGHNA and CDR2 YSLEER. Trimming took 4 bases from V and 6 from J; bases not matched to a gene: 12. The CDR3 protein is CASSLKSGGFVNSPLHF. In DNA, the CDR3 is TGCGCCAGCAGCCTAAAGTCAGGGGGTTTTGTTAATTCACCCCTCCACTTT.

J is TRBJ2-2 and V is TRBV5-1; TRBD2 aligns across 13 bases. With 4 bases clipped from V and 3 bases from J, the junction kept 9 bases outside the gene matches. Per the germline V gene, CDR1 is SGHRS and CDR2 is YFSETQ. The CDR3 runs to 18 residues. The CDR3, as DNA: TGCGCCAGCAGCCTCGGACTAGCGGGGGACCGGGACACCGGGGAGCTGTTTTTT. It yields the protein CASSLGLAGDRDTGELFF.

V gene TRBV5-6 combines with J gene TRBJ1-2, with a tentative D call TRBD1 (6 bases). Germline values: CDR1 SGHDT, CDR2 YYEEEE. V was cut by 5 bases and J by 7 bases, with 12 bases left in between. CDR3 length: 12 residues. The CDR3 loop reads CASSFLRGGYTF. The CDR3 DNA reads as TGTGCCAGCAGTTTTCTCAGGGGTGGCTACACCTTC.

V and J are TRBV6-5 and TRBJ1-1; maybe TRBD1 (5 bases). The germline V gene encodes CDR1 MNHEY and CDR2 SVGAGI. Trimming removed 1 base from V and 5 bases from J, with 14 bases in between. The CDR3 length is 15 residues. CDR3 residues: CASSYYPRVGTEAFF. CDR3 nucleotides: TGTGCCAGCAGTTACTATCCCAGGGTCGGTACTGAAGCTTTCTTT.

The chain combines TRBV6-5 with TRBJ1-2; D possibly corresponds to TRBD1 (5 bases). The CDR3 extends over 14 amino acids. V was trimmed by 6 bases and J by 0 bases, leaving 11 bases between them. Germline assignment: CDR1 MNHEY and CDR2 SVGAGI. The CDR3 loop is CASSRDLANYGYTF. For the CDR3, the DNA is TGTGCCAGCAGCCGGGACTTAGCTAACTATGGCTACACCTTC.

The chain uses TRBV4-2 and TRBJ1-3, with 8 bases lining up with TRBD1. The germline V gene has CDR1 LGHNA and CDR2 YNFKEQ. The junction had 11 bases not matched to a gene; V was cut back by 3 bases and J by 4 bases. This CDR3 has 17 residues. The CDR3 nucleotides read TGTGCCAGCAGCCAGGTGCTTCGGACAGGGCGAGGAAACACCATATATTTT. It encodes CASSQVLRTGRGNTIYF.

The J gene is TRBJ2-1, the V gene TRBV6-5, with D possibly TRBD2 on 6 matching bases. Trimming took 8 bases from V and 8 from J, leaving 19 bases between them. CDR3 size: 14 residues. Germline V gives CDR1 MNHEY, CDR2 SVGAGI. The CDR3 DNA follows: TGTGCCAGCCGGGACCGGGACTCGAAGGATGAGCAGTTCTTC. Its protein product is CASRDRDSKDEQFF.

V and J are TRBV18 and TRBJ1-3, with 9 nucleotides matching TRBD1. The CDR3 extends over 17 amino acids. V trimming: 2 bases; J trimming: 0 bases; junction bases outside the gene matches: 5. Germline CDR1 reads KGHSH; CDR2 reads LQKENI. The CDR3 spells CASSPKGQGLSGNTIYF. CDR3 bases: TGTGCCAGCTCACCAAAGGGACAGGGACTCTCTGGAAACACCATATATTTT.

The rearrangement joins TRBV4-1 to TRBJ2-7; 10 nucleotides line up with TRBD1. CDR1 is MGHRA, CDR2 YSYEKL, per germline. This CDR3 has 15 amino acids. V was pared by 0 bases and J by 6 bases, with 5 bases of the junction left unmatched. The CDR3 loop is CASSQETGGLFEQYF. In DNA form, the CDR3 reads TGCGCCAGCAGCCAAGAGACAGGGGGCTTATTCGAGCAGTACTTC.

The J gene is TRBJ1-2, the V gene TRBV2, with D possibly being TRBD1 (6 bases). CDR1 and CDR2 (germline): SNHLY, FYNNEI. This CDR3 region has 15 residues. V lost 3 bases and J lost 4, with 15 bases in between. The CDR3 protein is CASSEGQGQIYGYTF. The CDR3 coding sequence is TGTGCCAGCAGTGAGGGGCAGGGGCAAATCTATGGCTACACCTTC.

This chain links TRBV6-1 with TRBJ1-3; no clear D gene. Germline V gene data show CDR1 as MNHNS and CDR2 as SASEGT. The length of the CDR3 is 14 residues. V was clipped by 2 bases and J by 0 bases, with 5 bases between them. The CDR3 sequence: CASSEQSSGNTIYF. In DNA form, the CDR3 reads TGTGCCAGCAGTGAACAGTCCTCTGGAAACACCATATATTTT.